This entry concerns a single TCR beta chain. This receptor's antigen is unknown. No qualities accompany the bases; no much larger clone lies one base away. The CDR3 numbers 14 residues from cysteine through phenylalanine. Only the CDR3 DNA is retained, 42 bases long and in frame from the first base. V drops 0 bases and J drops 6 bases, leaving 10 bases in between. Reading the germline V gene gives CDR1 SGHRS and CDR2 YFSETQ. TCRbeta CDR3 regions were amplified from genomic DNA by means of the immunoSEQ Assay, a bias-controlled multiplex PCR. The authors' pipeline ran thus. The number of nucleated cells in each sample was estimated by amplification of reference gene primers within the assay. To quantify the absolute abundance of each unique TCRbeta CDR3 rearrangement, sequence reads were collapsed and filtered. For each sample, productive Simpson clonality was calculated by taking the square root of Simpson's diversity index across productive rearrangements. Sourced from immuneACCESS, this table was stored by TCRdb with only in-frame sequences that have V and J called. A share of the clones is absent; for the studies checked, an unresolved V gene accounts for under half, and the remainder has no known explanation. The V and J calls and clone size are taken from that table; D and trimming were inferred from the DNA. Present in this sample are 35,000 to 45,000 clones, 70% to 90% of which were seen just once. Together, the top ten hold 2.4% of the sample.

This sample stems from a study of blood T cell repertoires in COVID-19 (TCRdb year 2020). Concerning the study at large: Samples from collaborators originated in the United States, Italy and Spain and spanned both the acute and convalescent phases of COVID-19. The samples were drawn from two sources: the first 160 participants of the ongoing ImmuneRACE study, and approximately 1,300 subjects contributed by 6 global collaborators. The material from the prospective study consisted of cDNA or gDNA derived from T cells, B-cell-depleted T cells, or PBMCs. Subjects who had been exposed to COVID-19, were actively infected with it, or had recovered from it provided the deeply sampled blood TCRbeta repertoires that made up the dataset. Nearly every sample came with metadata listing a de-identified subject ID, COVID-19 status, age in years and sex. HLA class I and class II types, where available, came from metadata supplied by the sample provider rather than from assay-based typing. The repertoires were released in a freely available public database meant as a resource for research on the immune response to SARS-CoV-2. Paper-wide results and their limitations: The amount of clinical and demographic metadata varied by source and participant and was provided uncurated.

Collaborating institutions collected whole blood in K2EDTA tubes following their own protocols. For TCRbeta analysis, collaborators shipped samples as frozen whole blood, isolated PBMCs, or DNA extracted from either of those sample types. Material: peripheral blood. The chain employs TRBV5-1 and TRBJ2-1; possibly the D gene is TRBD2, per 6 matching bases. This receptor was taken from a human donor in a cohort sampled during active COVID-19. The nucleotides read TGCGCCAGCAGCTTGGCCCGGACTACCAATGAGCAGTTCTTC. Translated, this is CASSLARTTNEQFF.